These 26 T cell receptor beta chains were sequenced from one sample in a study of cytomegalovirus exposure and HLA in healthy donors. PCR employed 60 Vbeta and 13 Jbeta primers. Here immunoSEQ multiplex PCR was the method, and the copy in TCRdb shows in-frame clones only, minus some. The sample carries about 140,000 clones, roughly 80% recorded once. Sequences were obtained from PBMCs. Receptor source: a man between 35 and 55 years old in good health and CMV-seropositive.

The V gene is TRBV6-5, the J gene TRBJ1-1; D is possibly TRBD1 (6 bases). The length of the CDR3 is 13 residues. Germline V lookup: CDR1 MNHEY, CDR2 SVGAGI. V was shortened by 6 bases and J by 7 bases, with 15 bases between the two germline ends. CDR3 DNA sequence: TGTGCCAGCAGGCCACAGGGATTAGGTGAAGCTTTCTTT. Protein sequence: CASRPQGLGEAFF.

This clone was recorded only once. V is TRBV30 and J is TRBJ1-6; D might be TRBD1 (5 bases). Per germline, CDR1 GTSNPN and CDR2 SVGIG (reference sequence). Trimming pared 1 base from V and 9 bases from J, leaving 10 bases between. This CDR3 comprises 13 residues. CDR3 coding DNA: TGTGCCTGGAGTGAGCAGGGTATTTCACCCCTCCACTTT. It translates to CAWSEQGISPLHF.

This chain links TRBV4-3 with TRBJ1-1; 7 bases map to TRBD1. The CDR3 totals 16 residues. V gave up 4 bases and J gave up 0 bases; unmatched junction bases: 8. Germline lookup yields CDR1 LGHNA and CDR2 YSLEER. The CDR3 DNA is TGCGCCAGCAGCCCGACTTGGGACAGTCTGAACACTGAAGCTTTCTTT. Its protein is CASSPTWDSLNTEAFF.

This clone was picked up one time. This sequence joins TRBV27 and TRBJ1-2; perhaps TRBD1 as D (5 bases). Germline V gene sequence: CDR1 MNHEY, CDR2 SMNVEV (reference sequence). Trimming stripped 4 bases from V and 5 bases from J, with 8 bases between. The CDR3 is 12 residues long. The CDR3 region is CASSSQGYGYTF. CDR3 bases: TGTGCCAGCAGTTCTCAGGGATATGGCTACACCTTC.

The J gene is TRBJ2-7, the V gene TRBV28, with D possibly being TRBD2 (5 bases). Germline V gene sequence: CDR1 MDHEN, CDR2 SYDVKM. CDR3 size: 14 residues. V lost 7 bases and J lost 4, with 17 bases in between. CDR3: CASTLPQAGYEQYF. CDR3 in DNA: TGTGCCAGCACCCTACCCCAGGCGGGTTACGAGCAGTACTTC. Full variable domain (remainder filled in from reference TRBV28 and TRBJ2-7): DVKVTQSSRYLVKRTGEKVFLECVQDMDHENMFWYRQDPGLGLRLIYFSYDVKMKEKGDIPEGYSVSREKKERFSLILESASTNQTSMYLCASTLPQAGYEQYFGPGTRLTVT.

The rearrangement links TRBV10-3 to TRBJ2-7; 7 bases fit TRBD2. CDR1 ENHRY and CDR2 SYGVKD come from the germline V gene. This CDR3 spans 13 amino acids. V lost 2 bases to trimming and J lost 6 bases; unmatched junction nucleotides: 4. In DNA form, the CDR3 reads TGTGCCATCAGTGAGACGGGGGGAGGCGAGCAGTACTTC. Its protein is CAISETGGGEQYF.

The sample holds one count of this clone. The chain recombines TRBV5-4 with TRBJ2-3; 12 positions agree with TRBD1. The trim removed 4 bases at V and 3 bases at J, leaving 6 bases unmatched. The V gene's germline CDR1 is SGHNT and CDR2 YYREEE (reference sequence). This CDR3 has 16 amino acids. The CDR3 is CASSTGQGAPTDTQYF. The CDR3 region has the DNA TGTGCCAGCAGCACGGGACAGGGGGCGCCGACAGATACGCAGTATTTT.

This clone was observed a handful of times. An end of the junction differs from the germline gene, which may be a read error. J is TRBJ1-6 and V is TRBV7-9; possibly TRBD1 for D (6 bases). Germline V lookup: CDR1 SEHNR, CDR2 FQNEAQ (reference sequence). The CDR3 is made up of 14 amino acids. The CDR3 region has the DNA TGTTCCAGCAGCTTAGACAGGTTTGATTCACCCCTCCACTTT. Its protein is CSSSLDRFDSPLHF.

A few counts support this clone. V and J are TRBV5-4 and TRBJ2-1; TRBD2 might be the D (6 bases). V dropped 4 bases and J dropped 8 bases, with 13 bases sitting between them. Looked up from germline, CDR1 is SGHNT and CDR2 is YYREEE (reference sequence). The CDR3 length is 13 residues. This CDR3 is CASSPMGGDEQFF. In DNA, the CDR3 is TGTGCCAGCAGCCCGATGGGCGGGGATGAGCAGTTCTTC.

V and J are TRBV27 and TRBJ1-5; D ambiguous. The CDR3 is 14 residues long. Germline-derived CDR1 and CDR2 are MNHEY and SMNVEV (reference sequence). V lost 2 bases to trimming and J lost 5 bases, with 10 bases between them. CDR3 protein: CASSLRSPDQPQHF. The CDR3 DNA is TGTGCCAGCAGTTTAAGATCGCCGGATCAGCCCCAGCATTTT.

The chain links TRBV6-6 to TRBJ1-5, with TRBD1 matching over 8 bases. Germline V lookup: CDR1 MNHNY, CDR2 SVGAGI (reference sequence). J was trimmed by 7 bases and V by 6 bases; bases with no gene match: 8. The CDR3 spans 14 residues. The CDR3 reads CASSEQGVTQPQHF. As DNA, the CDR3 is TGTGCCAGCAGCGAACAGGGGGTCACACAGCCCCAGCATTTT.

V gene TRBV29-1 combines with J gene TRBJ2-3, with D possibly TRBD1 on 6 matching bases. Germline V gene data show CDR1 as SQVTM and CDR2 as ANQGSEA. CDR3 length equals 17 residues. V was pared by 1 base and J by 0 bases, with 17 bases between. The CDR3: CSVEGGLLPGSTDTQYF. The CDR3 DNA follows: TGCAGCGTTGAAGGGGGGCTACTACCTGGGAGCACAGATACGCAGTATTTT.

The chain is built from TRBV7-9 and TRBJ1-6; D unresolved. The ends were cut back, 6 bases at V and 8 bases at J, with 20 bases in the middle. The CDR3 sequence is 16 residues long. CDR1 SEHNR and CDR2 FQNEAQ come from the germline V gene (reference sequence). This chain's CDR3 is CASSHVGGSRYSPLHF. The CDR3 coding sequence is TGTGCCAGCAGTCACGTTGGCGGGTCCCGTTATTCACCCCTCCACTTT. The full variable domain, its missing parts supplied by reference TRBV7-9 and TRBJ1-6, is DTGVSQNPRHKITKRGQNVTFRCDPISEHNRLYWYRQTLGQGPEFLTYFQNEAQLEKSRLLSDRFSAERPKGSFSTLEIQRTEQGDSAMYLCASSHVGGSRYSPLHFGNGTRLTVT.

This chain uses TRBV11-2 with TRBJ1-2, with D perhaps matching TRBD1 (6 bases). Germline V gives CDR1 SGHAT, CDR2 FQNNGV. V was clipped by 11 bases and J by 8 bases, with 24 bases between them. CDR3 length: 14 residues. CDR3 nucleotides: TGTGCCTACCGTGCCCCCGGGACATTGGTGGGCTACACCTTC. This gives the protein CAYRAPGTLVGYTF.

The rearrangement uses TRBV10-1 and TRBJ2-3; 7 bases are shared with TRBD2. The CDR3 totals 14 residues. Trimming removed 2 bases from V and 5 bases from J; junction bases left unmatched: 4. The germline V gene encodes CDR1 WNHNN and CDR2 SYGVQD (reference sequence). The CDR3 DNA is TGCGCCAGCAGTGAGAAAGCTAGCGGAGATACGCAGTATTTT. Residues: CASSEKASGDTQYF.

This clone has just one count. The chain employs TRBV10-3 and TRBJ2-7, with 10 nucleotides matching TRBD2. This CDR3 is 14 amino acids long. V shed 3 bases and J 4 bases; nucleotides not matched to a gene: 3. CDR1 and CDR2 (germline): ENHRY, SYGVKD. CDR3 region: CAISDGLAVYEQYF. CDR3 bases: TGTGCCATCAGTGATGGACTAGCGGTGTACGAGCAGTACTTC.

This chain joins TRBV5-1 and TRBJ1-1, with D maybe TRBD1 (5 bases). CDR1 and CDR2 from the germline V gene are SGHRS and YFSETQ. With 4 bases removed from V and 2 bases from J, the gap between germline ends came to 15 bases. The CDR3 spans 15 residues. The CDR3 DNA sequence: TGCGCCAGCAGCCCCAGCCCTGGACATAACACTGAAGCTTTCTTT. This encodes CASSPSPGHNTEAFF.

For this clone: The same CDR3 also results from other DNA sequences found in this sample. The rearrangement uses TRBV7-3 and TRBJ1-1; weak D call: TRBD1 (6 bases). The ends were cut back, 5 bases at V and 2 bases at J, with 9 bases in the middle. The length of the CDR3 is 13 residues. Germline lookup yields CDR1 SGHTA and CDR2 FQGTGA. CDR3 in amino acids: CASSLQGNTEAFF. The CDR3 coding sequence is TGTGCCAGCAGCCTACAGGGTAACACTGAAGCTTTCTTT.

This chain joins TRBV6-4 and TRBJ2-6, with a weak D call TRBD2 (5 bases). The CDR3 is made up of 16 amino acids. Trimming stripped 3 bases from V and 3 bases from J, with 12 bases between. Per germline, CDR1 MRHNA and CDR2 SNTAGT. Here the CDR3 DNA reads TGTGCCAGCAGTGAAGTTGCCGGGGTTGGGGCCAACGTCCTGACTTTC. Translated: CASSEVAGVGANVLTF.

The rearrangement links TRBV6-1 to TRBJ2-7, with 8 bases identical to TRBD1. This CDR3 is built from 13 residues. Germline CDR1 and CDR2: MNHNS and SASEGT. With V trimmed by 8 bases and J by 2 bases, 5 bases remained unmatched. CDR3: CASPGTGAYEQYF. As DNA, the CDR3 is TGTGCCAGCCCCGGGACAGGAGCCTACGAGCAGTACTTC.

CDR3: CAWSSLGATEGEQYF. CDR3 DNA: TGTGCCTGGAGTTCCCTCGGGGCCACGGAGGGTGAGCAGTACTTC. The gene calls are TRBV30 and TRBJ2-7; TRBD2 might be the D (6 bases). V shed 2 bases and J shed 7 bases, with 21 bases lying between them. The CDR3 has 15 amino acids. Germline CDR1 reads GTSNPN; CDR2 reads SVGIG (reference sequence).

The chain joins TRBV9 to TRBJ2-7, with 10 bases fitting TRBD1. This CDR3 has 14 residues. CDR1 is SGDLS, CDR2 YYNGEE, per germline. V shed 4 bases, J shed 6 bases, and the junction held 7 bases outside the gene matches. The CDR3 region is CASSPPDRGSEQYF. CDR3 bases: TGTGCCAGCAGCCCACCGGACAGGGGGTCCGAGCAGTACTTC.

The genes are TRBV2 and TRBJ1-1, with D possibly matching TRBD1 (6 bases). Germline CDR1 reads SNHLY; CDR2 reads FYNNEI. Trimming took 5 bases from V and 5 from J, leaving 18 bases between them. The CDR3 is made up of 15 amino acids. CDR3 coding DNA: TGTGCCAGCAGTAACGACAGGCTGGAGATTACTGAAGCTTTCTTT. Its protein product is CASSNDRLEITEAFF.

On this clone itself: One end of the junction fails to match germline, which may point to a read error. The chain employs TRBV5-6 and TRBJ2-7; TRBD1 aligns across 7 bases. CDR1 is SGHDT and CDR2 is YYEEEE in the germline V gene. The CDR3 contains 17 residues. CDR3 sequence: CASSAMLGVWTGRTPFF. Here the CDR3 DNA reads TGTGCCAGCAGCGCCATGCTGGGAGTGTGGACAGGCCGGACGCCGTTCTTC.

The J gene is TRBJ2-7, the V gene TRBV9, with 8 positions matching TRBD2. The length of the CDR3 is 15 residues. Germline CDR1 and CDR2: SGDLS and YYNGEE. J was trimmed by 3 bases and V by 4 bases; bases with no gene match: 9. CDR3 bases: TGTGCCAGCAGCCGTACCGGGGCGGGGGGCTACGAGCAGTACTTC. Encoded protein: CASSRTGAGGYEQYF.

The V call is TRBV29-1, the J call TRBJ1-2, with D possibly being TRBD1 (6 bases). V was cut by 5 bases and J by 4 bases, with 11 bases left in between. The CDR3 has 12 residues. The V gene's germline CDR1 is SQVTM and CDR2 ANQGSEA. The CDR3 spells CSVTDSLYGYTF. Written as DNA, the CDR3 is TGCAGCGTTACGGACAGCCTCTATGGCTACACCTTC. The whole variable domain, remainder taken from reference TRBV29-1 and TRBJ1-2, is SAVISQKPSRDICQRGTSLTIQCQVDSQVTMMFWYRQQPGQSLTLIATANQGSEATYESGFVIDKFPISRPNLTFSTLTVSNMSPEDSSIYLCSVTDSLYGYTFGSGTRLTVV.